This TCR beta chain was obtained from a study of persistence of HIV-infected CD4 T cells (dated by TCRdb to about 2020). General notes on the study: The study isolated CMV- and HIV-1 Gag-responding CD4+ T cells from ART-treated individuals to examine antigen-driven clonal expansion of HIV-1-infected cells. Apart from a couple of participants who underwent leukapheresis at a single time point, peripheral blood samples of up to about 180 mL were collected from participants at multiple time points. Participants had been on suppressive ART for a median of roughly eight years. The clonality of all cells in each sorted population was measured by TCRbeta sequencing, and the clonality of infected cells was measured by proviral sequencing. The TCR cluster analysis across participants included roughly 8 participants for CMV and over 5 participants for Gag. Beyond this particular receptor, the publication reports: Degenerate expanded CDR3beta sequences were enriched in antigen-responding cells, suggesting convergent selection of CD4+ responses to CMV and Gag. Only a small number of individuals took part in the study, and only a limited range of antigens was tested. Significantly lower TCRbeta richness was observed in CMV- and Gag-responding cells than in anti-CD3/anti-CD28-responding cells, and higher oligoclonality was observed in CMV-responding cells than in CD3/CD28-stimulated and Gag-responding cells. Because the TCR analyses were done in bulk, restricting them to just the rare CMV-responding cells that actually carried HIV-1 proviruses was not possible. TCR oligoclonality correlated with proviral oligoclonality within the same sorted populations.

A word on this clone: Its target antigen remains unknown. No clone much larger than this one lies a single base away; base qualities are absent.

The immunoSEQ hsTCRB assay version 4 in survey mode was used to sequence TCRbeta repertoires from genomic DNA. Genomic DNA was diluted to about 9.9 ng/uL, using up to roughly 1 ug per sample for TCRbeta sequencing. Per the original workflow: ImmunoSeq Analyzer 3.0 was used for analysis of TCRbeta data, and diversity was computed on productive nucleotide rearrangements. The improved Chao index was used to estimate lower-bound TCR diversity, and the Gini coefficient was used to estimate clonality using the Immunarch R package. Different nucleotide rearrangements encoding the same CDR3beta amino acid sequence were counted as distinct clonotypes. TCRbeta sequences significantly enriched in antigen-responding cells relative to anti-CD3/anti-CD28-activated cells were identified by differential abundance analysis. Using predicted peptide-MHC specificity as the basis, GLIPH2 grouped TCRs into clusters, both for each participant individually and for the merged data sets that combined participants. TCRdb holds this immuneACCESS table with in-frame rearrangements only. Some clones are missing; in checked studies, unresolved V genes explain under half, and the rest has no known cause. The V and J calls and the clone size are those of that table, but D and trimming were determined from the DNA. Across this sample there are around 28,000 clones, with roughly four fifths seen only once. The ten top clones hold less than 5% of the sample.

The V and J ends are trimmed by 7 bases and 7 bases, leaving 19 bases between them. For CDR1 and CDR2, the germline V gene lists SNHLY and FYNNEI. From cysteine to phenylalanine, the CDR3 is 14 amino acids long. Only the CDR3 DNA is retained, 42 bases long and in frame from the first base. The sample's treatment or condition label, in plain terms: suppressive antiretroviral therapy. Lysates of CMV-infected fibroblasts were used at about 10 ug/mL for cell stimulation. Memory CD4+ T cells that did not respond, being CD40L-negative, CD69-negative and CD45RO-high, were sorted as memory populations depleted of antigen-responding cells. HIV-1-infected adults in whom suppressive ART had been started during chronic infection were enrolled as participants. Plasma HIV-1 RNA had been undetectable (below 50 copies/mL) in participants for at least 4 years. To be included, a participant needed positive CMV serology and a CD4+ T cell count above 400 cells/uL. Before stimulation, PBMCs were isolated using density centrifugation and depleted of CD8+ T cells. For more than 15 hours, the CD8-depleted PBMCs were stimulated with anti-CD28/CD49d costimulation, a CD40-blocking antibody, and enfuvirtide to prevent new infections. Cells were sorted on a Beckman Coulter MoFlo Legacy or XDP sorter, with propidium iodide excluding dead cells. Genomic DNA was extracted using the QIAamp DNA Mini Kit for samples with more than one million cells and using the Quick-DNA Microprep Kit for all other samples.

The clonotype comes from an adult man with HIV who was CMV-seropositive. This chain joins TRBV2 to TRBJ1-1, and possibly TRBD1, on 6 matching bases. The starting material was CD4+ T cells sorted from PBMCs after roughly 20-hour stimulation, obtained from a patient who received antiretroviral therapy. According to the study, the label for this sample's cell subset or site signals: CD40L-CD69- CD45RO-high memory CD4 T cells not responding to CMV lysate. CDR3 region: CASTRRGAGNEAFF. The DNA sequence reads TGTGCCAGCACCCGAAGGGGGGCAGGCAATGAAGCTTTCTTT.